The 23 T cell receptor beta chains given below trace back to one sample, sequenced in a study of T cells after yellow fever vaccination. TCRdb independently ran MiXCR on the 5' RACE reads; one entry per CDR3 protein. This table has about 630,000 distinct CDR3 sequences, around an eighth appearing once. The sample in question was PBMCs, obtained on the day of the yellow fever booster vaccination. These receptors all come from a man aged 25 to 40 who received the YFV17D yellow fever vaccine.

The table lists this clonotype with many counts. The V and J genes are TRBV10-3 and TRBJ2-7; D ambiguous. The CDR3 loop spans 13 amino acids. The germline V gene has CDR1 ENHRY and CDR2 SYGVKD. V gave up 3 bases and J gave up 4 bases, with 10 bases separating them. In nucleotides, the CDR3 is TGTGCCATCAGTGACCCTCCCCCGTACGAGCAGTACTTC. Translating gives CAISDPPPYEQYF.

The chain is built from TRBV20-1 and TRBJ2-2, with 8 positions matching TRBD2. V shed 1 base, J shed 4 bases, and the junction held 5 bases outside the gene matches. Germline values: CDR1 DFQATT, CDR2 SNEGSKA (reference sequence). This CDR3 comprises 15 residues. In nucleotides, the CDR3 is TGCAGTGCTAGAGGTAGCGGGAAGGTCACCGGGGAGCTGTTTTTT. Its translation is CSARGSGKVTGELFF.

The rearrangement uses TRBV30 and TRBJ2-2; D is ambiguous. This CDR3 spans 17 amino acids. Trimming left V 0 bases short and J 0 bases short, with 14 bases between. Germline loops: CDR1 GTSNPN, CDR2 SVGIG (reference sequence). Here the CDR3 reads CAWSVRGVRPNTGELFF. CDR3 bases: TGTGCCTGGAGTGTACGAGGAGTGAGACCGAACACCGGGGAGCTGTTTTTT.

This chain connects TRBV3-1 to TRBJ1-6; TRBD1 matches at 7 bases. Losses at the gene ends were 6 bases for V and 7 bases for J; bases not matched to a gene: 6. Germline-derived CDR1 and CDR2 are LGHDT and YNNKEL (reference sequence). This CDR3 contains 14 residues. The CDR3 is CASSPQGSNSPLHF. CDR3 in DNA: TGTGCCAGCAGTCCACAGGGGTCCAATTCACCCCTCCACTTT.

This clonotype was observed many times. The chain has TRBV5-6 and TRBJ2-2; TRBD1 aligns across 7 bases. The CDR3 runs to 15 residues. CDR1 is SGHDT, CDR2 YYEEEE, per germline. J gave up 1 base and V 4 bases, and 4 bases lay outside the gene matches. The CDR3 DNA is TGTGCCAGCAGCCTAGGGACAGAGAACACCGGGGAGCTGTTTTTT. Amino acid sequence: CASSLGTENTGELFF.

The gene calls are TRBV7-2 and TRBJ2-3; D possibly matches TRBD1 or TRBD2 (5 bases each). Germline V gene data show CDR1 as SGHTA and CDR2 as FQGNSA. Trimming shortened V by 2 bases and J by 6 bases, and 18 bases separated the two germline ends. This CDR3 has 16 amino acids. CDR3 amino acids: CASSLRREPGTDTQYF. CDR3 nucleotide sequence: TGTGCCAGCAGCTTACGACGTGAACCCGGGACGGATACGCAGTATTTT.

The rearrangement joins TRBV20-1 to TRBJ1-2, with D perhaps matching TRBD1 (6 bases). Trimming stripped 0 bases from V and 2 bases from J, with 13 bases between. This CDR3 has 15 amino acids. Germline V CDR1 and CDR2: DFQATT, SNEGSKA (reference sequence). The chain's CDR3 is CSARDAGVLNYGYTF. CDR3 in DNA: TGCAGTGCTAGAGATGCAGGGGTTTTGAACTATGGCTACACCTTC.

This clonotype has more than one count but fewer than ten. The chain is built from TRBV29-1 and TRBJ2-7; D may be TRBD1 (6 bases). V was clipped by 0 bases and J by 2 bases, with 8 bases between them. CDR1 and CDR2 from the germline V gene are SQVTM and ANQGSEA. CDR3 length equals 13 residues. CDR3 in DNA: TGCAGCGTTGAAGAAGGGGACACCTACGAGCAGTACTTC. Translated, it gives CSVEEGDTYEQYF.

This clonotype was observed many times. V and J are TRBV12-3 or TRBV12-4 and TRBJ2-7; D call uncertain. This CDR3 has 13 amino acids. V shed 3 bases and J shed 1 base, with 7 bases lying between them. CDR3 region: CASSFTGSYEQYF. CDR3 in DNA: TGTGCCAGCAGTTTCACCGGATCCTACGAGCAGTACTTC.

This clonotype was seen a handful of times. This chain links TRBV28 with TRBJ1-3; D possibly corresponds to TRBD1 (6 bases). Germline V gene sequence: CDR1 MDHEN, CDR2 SYDVKM. The CDR3 runs 16 residues. The V and J ends lost 3 bases and 2 bases respectively, with 14 bases between them. CDR3: CASSFFGGVTGNTIYF. The CDR3 nucleotides read TGTGCCAGCAGTTTCTTTGGGGGCGTCACTGGAAACACCATATATTTT.

CDR3 nucleotide sequence: TGTGCCAGCAGCGTTGATTTCACAGATACGCAGTATTTT. It codes for CASSVDFTDTQYF. The genes are TRBV9 and TRBJ2-3; D remains ambiguous. Germline V gene lookup returns CDR1 SGDLS and CDR2 YYNGEE. The CDR3 covers 13 residues. V lost 2 bases and J lost 2, with 6 bases in between.

This clonotype turned up a few times. This chain connects TRBV7-9 to TRBJ1-6; D remains unclear. This CDR3 spans 14 amino acids. Germline V gene sequence: CDR1 SEHNR, CDR2 FQNEAQ (reference sequence). V was shortened by 0 bases and J by 10 bases, with 10 bases between the two germline ends. The CDR3 sequence is CASSLAGFTSPLHF. The CDR3, as DNA: TGTGCCAGCAGCTTAGCTGGGTTCACCTCACCCCTCCACTTT. Supplemented by reference TRBV7-9 and TRBJ1-6, the full variable domain reads DTGVSQNPRHKITKRGQNVTFRCDPISEHNRLYWYRQTLGQGPEFLTYFQNEAQLEKSRLLSDRFSAERPKGSFSTLEIQRTEQGDSAMYLCASSLAGFTSPLHFGNGTRLTVT.

The CDR3 nucleotides read TGTGCCAGCAGCAGCAGCGGGGCCCAAGAGACCCAGTACTTC. Its protein product is CASSSSGAQETQYF. V and J are TRBV5-6 and TRBJ2-5; 7 bases map to TRBD2. The CDR3 covers 14 residues. Per the germline V gene, CDR1 is SGHDT and CDR2 is YYEEEE. The trim removed 4 bases at V and 1 base at J, leaving 4 bases unmatched.

The rearrangement uses TRBV12-3 or TRBV12-4 and TRBJ1-1; 10 bases are a match to TRBD1. Trimming took 5 bases from V and 5 from J; bases not matched to a gene: 5. CDR3 size: 14 residues. The CDR3 coding sequence is TGTGCCAGCAGTACCCGGACAGGGGGGACTGAAGCTTTCTTT. This translates into CASSTRTGGTEAFF.

The V and J genes are TRBV12-3 or TRBV12-4 and TRBJ1-5; D may be TRBD1 (6 bases). The length of the CDR3 is 14 residues. V lost 4 bases and J 6 bases, leaving 13 bases between the germline ends. Here the CDR3 DNA reads TGTGCCAGCAGTTCTGGGGGGCACGGTCAGCCCCAGCATTTT. It translates to CASSSGGHGQPQHF.

This clonotype was seen only a few times. The V and J genes are TRBV7-8 and TRBJ2-1, with 9 bases matching TRBD2. The trim removed 2 bases at V and 10 bases at J, leaving 12 bases unmatched. CDR1 and CDR2 (germline): SGHVS, FQNEAQ. There are 16 residues in the CDR3. CDR3 region: CASSLSTSGWRWEQFF. The DNA for the CDR3 is TGTGCCAGCAGCTTAAGTACTAGCGGGTGGAGGTGGGAGCAGTTCTTC.

This clonotype has just a few counts. This chain uses TRBV11-3 with TRBJ2-3; 15 nucleotides line up with TRBD2. Germline assignment: CDR1 SGHNT and CDR2 YENEEA. The CDR3 loop spans 15 amino acids. V lost 5 bases to trimming and J lost 5 bases; unmatched junction nucleotides: 2. CDR3 DNA: TGTGCCAGCAGCGCGGGACTAGCGGGAGGAGATACGCAGTATTTT. This encodes CASSAGLAGGDTQYF.

The CDR3 DNA sequence: TGTGCCTGGAGTGACGGAGTCGGAAGGGAAAAACTGTTTTTT. This gives the protein CAWSDGVGREKLFF. The chain employs TRBV30 and TRBJ1-4; D gene ambiguous. This CDR3 region has 14 residues. The V and J ends lost 1 base and 8 bases respectively, with 14 bases between them. Germline CDR1 and CDR2: GTSNPN and SVGIG (reference sequence).

This clonotype came up many times. CDR3 DNA sequence: TGCGCCAGCAGCCAAGATGAAGGGACAGGCTCCGAGCAGTACTTC. Residues: CASSQDEGTGSEQYF. The V call is TRBV4-3, the J call TRBJ2-7; 8 positions match TRBD1. Unmatched junction bases numbered 7, after V lost 0 bases and J lost 6 bases. CDR3 length: 15 residues. CDR1 LGHNA and CDR2 YSLEER come from the germline V gene.

This clonotype was seen more than once but under ten times. This rearrangement joins TRBV7-6 to TRBJ2-2; 11 nucleotides match TRBD2. V gave up 6 bases and J gave up 3 bases; unmatched junction bases: 9. CDR1 SGHVS and CDR2 FNYEAQ come from the germline V gene. The CDR3 totals 17 residues. The CDR3 region is CASSPLAGGADTGELFF. The CDR3 DNA follows: TGTGCCAGCAGTCCTCTAGCGGGAGGCGCCGACACCGGGGAGCTGTTTTTT.

The sample holds a few counts of this clonotype. The rearrangement uses TRBV5-1 and TRBJ2-4; 14 bases align to TRBD2. V dropped 4 bases and J dropped 9; count of bases not matched to a gene: 9. Germline V gene lookup returns CDR1 SGHRS and CDR2 YFSETQ. CDR3 length: 16 amino acids. CDR3 bases: TGCGCCAGCAGCCCAGGGACTAGCGGGAGTGCCGTCATTCAGTACTTC. The encoded protein is CASSPGTSGSAVIQYF.

This clonotype was observed a few times. This chain connects TRBV7-9 to TRBJ2-7; D tentatively reads TRBD1 or TRBD2 (7 bases each). Germline V gene sequence: CDR1 SEHNR, CDR2 FQNEAQ (reference sequence). Trimming took 6 bases from V and 6 from J, leaving 18 bases between them. The CDR3 consists of 14 residues. Written as DNA, the CDR3 is TGTGCCAGCAGGCTCGAGGGAGGGGGCGCCGAGCAGTACTTC. Protein product: CASRLEGGGAEQYF.

This rearrangement joins TRBV7-8 to TRBJ2-1, with 9 bases aligning to TRBD1. V trimming: 3 bases; J trimming: 2 bases; junction bases outside the gene matches: 2. The CDR3 is made up of 15 amino acids. Germline loops: CDR1 SGHVS, CDR2 FQNEAQ. The CDR3, as DNA: TGTGCCAGCAGCTTCACAGGGGGCCCCTACAATGAGCAGTTCTTC. This codes for CASSFTGGPYNEQFF.